This is a list of T cell receptor beta chains from one sample in a study of a mutant IDH1 vaccine in newly diagnosed glioma. Here immunoSEQ multiplex PCR was the method, and the copy in TCRdb shows in-frame clones only, minus some. Of about 32,000 clones detected, 81% appear once; the ten largest clones hold less than 20%. These receptors are not linked to any known antigen. This material consisted of PBMCs, taken from a glioma patient whose treatment included an IDH1 peptide vaccine. These receptors all come from a young man with glioma. CDR3s include the opening cysteine and the closing phenylalanine or tryptophan. Fields, in order: clone size, V gene, J gene, D gene, CDR3 protein, CDR3 DNA. D genes are given only for firm matches. Some rows have no size entry. The others give once, few or many, or a class for an expanded clone.

.	TRBV2	TRBJ2-4	TRBD2	CASSGRGLAGGSRSIQYF	TGTGCCAGCAGTGGGCGAGGACTAGCGGGAGGGTCACGGAGCATTCAGTACTTC
.	TRBV5-1	TRBJ2-4	.	CASSLAAGDIGGNIQYF	TGCGCCAGCAGCTTGGCGGCAGGGGATATTGGAGGGAACATTCAGTACTTC
.	TRBV6-1	TRBJ2-1	.	CASSERAGRSGEQFF	TGTGCCAGCAGTGAAAGGGCAGGGAGGTCCGGTGAGCAGTTCTTC
once	TRBV19	TRBJ1-1	.	CASSIFPAESLLGVEAFF	TGTGCCAGTAGTATTTTTCCGGCGGAAAGCCTCCTCGGGGTTGAAGCTTTCTTT
.	TRBV19	TRBJ2-7	TRBD2	CASKLAGSSYEQYF	TGTGCCAGTAAACTAGCGGGCAGCTCCTACGAGCAGTACTTC
.	TRBV25-1	TRBJ1-3	TRBD1	CASSFTGGSGNTIYF	TGTGCCAGCAGTTTCACAGGGGGTTCTGGAAACACCATATATTTT
.	TRBV10-3	TRBJ1-4	TRBD1	CAISPGQGAANEKLFF	TGTGCCATCAGTCCTGGACAGGGGGCTGCTAATGAAAAACTGTTTTTT
.	TRBV2	TRBJ2-7	.	CASRAGFEQYF	TGTGCCAGCAGGGCAGGGTTCGAGCAGTACTTC
.	TRBV6-1	TRBJ1-3	.	CASSESRGFNTIYF	TGTGCCAGCAGTGAAAGTAGGGGGTTTAACACCATATATTTT
.	TRBV4-1	TRBJ2-2	.	CASSQPLDKPGELFF	TGCGCCAGCAGCCAACCCCTCGACAAACCCGGGGAGCTGTTTTTT
.	TRBV7-9	TRBJ2-7	.	CASSSIRDTYEQYF	TGTGCCAGCAGCTCAATCCGGGACACCTACGAGCAGTACTTC
.	TRBV19	TRBJ1-1	.	CASSITLLQNTEAFF	TGTGCCAGTAGTATAACATTACTCCAGAACACTGAAGCTTTCTTT
.	TRBV10-2	TRBJ2-7	TRBD1	CASGETGTTREQYF	TGCGCCAGCGGGGAGACAGGGACGACTCGTGAGCAGTACTTC
.	TRBV7-2	TRBJ1-1	.	CASSLAAMNTEAFF	TGTGCCAGCAGCTTAGCGGCCATGAACACTGAAGCTTTCTTT
.	TRBV5-4	TRBJ2-7	.	CASSLGGLDEQYF	TGTGCCAGCAGCTTGGGAGGGCTCGACGAGCAGTACTTC
.	TRBV30	TRBJ2-5	.	CAWSVGGQETQYF	TGTGCCTGGAGTGTAGGTGGGCAAGAGACCCAGTACTTC
.	TRBV5-8	TRBJ1-2	.	CASSSSMGNYGYTF	TGTGCCAGCAGCTCCTCGATGGGGAACTATGGCTACACCTTC
medium-sized	TRBV7-8	TRBJ2-2	.	CASSLWANTGELFF	TGTGCCAGCAGCTTATGGGCCAACACCGGGGAGCTGTTTTTT
.	TRBV18	TRBJ1-3	.	CASGTGVRNTIYF	TGTGCCAGCGGCACGGGGGTCCGAAACACCATATATTTT
.	TRBV4-1	TRBJ2-1	.	CASSQQVLYYNEQFF	TGCGCCAGCAGCCAACAGGTCCTCTACTACAATGAGCAGTTCTTC
.	TRBV4-1	TRBJ1-3	.	CASSQDGQTSGNTIYF	TGCGCCAGCAGCCAAGATGGGCAGACCTCTGGAAACACCATATATTTT
.	TRBV5-1	TRBJ2-4	.	CASSLERRGKNIQYF	TGCGCCAGCAGCTTGGAAAGGCGGGGCAAAAACATTCAGTACTTC
.	TRBV7-9	TRBJ2-6	TRBD1	CASSLAGQGANVLTF	TGTGCCAGCAGCTTAGCGGGACAGGGGGCCAACGTCCTGACTTTC
.	TRBV7-8	TRBJ2-7	.	CASSSFAGGSYEQYF	TGTGCCAGCAGCTCCTTTGCGGGCGGGTCCTACGAGCAGTACTTC
.	TRBV5-8	TRBJ1-5	.	CASSLEAGSPQHF	TGTGCCAGCAGCTTGGAGGCAGGGTCGCCCCAGCATTTT